Listed below are T cell receptor beta chains from one sample, sequenced in a study of shared clonotypes between healthy human individuals. TCRdb's table, derived via immunoSEQ multiplex PCR, lists solely in-frame clones and lacks some. Among a few hundred thousand clones listed, roughly 97% were seen once. Source material: naive CD4+ T cells sorted from blood. The receptors come from a woman younger than 45 in good health. The CDR3 runs from the conserved cysteine through the conserved F or W. Fields, in order: J gene, D gene, clone size, V gene, CDR3 protein, CDR3 DNA. A D gene is named only where the DNA matches it firmly. The listing skips clone size in some rows; elsewhere it reads once, few, many or a size class.

>TRBJ2-1|-|-|TRBV6-4
CASRVDYRPQNEQFF
TGTGCCAGCAGGGTAGACTATCGGCCCCAAAATGAGCAGTTCTTC
>TRBJ2-7|-|-|TRBV2
CASSGQGPTAYEQYF
TGTGCCAGCAGTGGCCAAGGTCCGACAGCCTACGAGCAGTACTTC
>TRBJ1-1|-|-|TRBV10-2
CASSETLQVPEAFF
TGCGCCAGCAGTGAGACCCTACAGGTTCCTGAAGCTTTCTTT
>TRBJ2-7|TRBD2|-|TRBV9
CASSARLAGSEQYF
TGTGCCAGCAGCGCCAGACTAGCGGGTTCCGAGCAGTACTTC
>TRBJ2-2|-|-|TRBV6-1
CASIGWGNGELFF
TGTGCCAGCATTGGGTGGGGGAACGGGGAGCTGTTTTTT
>TRBJ2-7|TRBD2|-|TRBV28
CASRQWRESGSYEQYF
TGTGCCAGCAGACAGTGGCGGGAGTCAGGCTCCTACGAGCAGTACTTC
>TRBJ2-1|-|-|TRBV6-6
CASREISSYNEQFF
TGTGCCAGCAGAGAGATAAGTTCCTACAATGAGCAGTTCTTC
>TRBJ2-1|TRBD2|-|TRBV11-3
CASGNSGSVAYNEQFF
TGTGCCAGCGGAAATAGCGGGAGTGTAGCCTACAATGAGCAGTTCTTC
>TRBJ2-3|-|-|TRBV7-9
CASTFLIRTDTQYF
TGTGCCAGCACCTTTCTTATACGCACAGATACGCAGTATTTT
>TRBJ2-6|TRBD1|-|TRBV19
CASSLGQGDSGANVLTF
TGTGCCAGTAGCCTGGGACAGGGGGATTCTGGGGCCAACGTCCTGACTTTC
>TRBJ1-4|-|-|TRBV27
CASSSWGGSGGEKLFF
TGTGCCAGCAGTTCCTGGGGAGGGAGTGGCGGGGAAAAACTGTTTTTT
>TRBJ2-7|-|-|TRBV18
CASSPGGNDEQYF
TGTGCCAGCTCACCAGGGGGCAACGACGAGCAGTACTTC
>TRBJ1-2|TRBD1|-|TRBV5-1
CASSFEQGGLGYTF
TGCGCCAGCAGTTTTGAACAGGGGGGACTTGGCTACACCTTC
>TRBJ2-7|-|-|TRBV21-1
CARWTGGLSYEQYF
TGTGCCAGATGGACAGGGGGCCTCTCCTACGAGCAGTACTTC
>TRBJ1-1|-|-|TRBV2
CASSAERLTEAFF
TGTGCCAGCAGTGCTGAGCGGTTAACTGAAGCTTTCTTT
>TRBJ1-2|-|-|TRBV7-9
CASSENYGYTF
TGTGCCAGCAGCGAAAACTATGGCTACACCTTC
>TRBJ1-1|-|-|TRBV10-3
CAISVSTNTEAFF
TGTGCCATCAGTGTCTCCACGAACACTGAAGCTTTCTTT
>TRBJ1-2|TRBD1|-|TRBV6-5
CASSYSGTGDYGYTF
TGTGCCAGCAGTTACTCCGGGACAGGGGACTATGGCTACACCTTC
>TRBJ2-1|-|-|TRBV15
CATSRDMNEQFF
TGTGCCACCAGCAGAGATATGAATGAGCAGTTCTTC
>TRBJ1-2|-|-|TRBV28
CASSLRSGLNGYTF
TGTGCCAGCAGTTTAAGATCGGGGCTGAATGGCTACACCTTC
>TRBJ1-1|TRBD1|-|TRBV9
CASSAKGGASTEAFF
TGTGCCAGCAGCGCCAAAGGGGGCGCGTCCACTGAAGCTTTCTTT
>TRBJ1-1|-|once|TRBV7-8
CASSLTLSGDTEAFF
TGTGCCAGCAGCTTAACTTTGTCAGGGGACACTGAAGCTTTCTTT
>TRBJ1-5|-|-|TRBV6-1
CASSEARVTGNQPQHF
TGTGCCAGCAGTGAAGCGCGCGTTACAGGCAATCAGCCCCAGCATTTT
>TRBJ2-5|-|-|TRBV27
CASRRTAEEETQYF
TGTGCCAGCAGGAGGACAGCAGAAGAAGAGACCCAGTACTTC
>TRBJ2-7|-|-|TRBV28
CASRSRTGGSYEQYF
TGTGCCAGCAGGTCCCGGACCGGGGGATCCTACGAGCAGTACTTC
>TRBJ1-1|-|-|TRBV5-1
CASSRISVDPGNTEAFF
TGCGCCAGCAGCAGGATTTCCGTGGACCCCGGAAACACTGAAGCTTTCTTT
>TRBJ2-7|TRBD2|-|TRBV25-1
CASSAPGLALYEQYF
TGTGCCAGCAGTGCACCGGGACTAGCCTTGTACGAGCAGTACTTC
>TRBJ2-7|TRBD2|-|TRBV6-6
CASSYGAGTTYEQYF
TGTGCCAGCAGTTATGGGGCGGGGACTACCTACGAGCAGTACTTC
>TRBJ1-3|-|-|TRBV11-3
CASSLQSSGNTIYF
TGTGCCAGCAGCTTACAGAGCTCTGGAAACACCATATATTTT
>TRBJ1-1|-|-|TRBV5-1
CASSLLGPTTNTEAFF
TGCGCCAGCAGCCTACTAGGTCCGACTACGAACACTGAAGCTTTCTTT
>TRBJ1-1|-|-|TRBV5-6
CASSRRGTEAFF
TGTGCCAGCAGCCGAAGGGGCACTGAAGCTTTCTTT
>TRBJ1-2|-|once|TRBV6-4
CASSETMPPYGYTF
TGTGCCAGCAGTGAGACCATGCCGCCTTATGGCTACACCTTC
>TRBJ2-2|TRBD1|-|TRBV7-9
CASSFRATLQGAPGELFF
TGTGCCAGCAGCTTTAGGGCTACTTTACAGGGGGCCCCCGGGGAGCTGTTTTTT
>TRBJ2-7|TRBD1|-|TRBV5-4
CASKRDREYEQYF
TGTGCCAGCAAAAGGGACAGGGAATACGAGCAGTACTTC
>TRBJ2-3|-|-|TRBV28
CASSQQSDRTDTQYF
TGTGCCAGCAGTCAACAGAGCGATCGCACAGATACGCAGTATTTT
>TRBJ1-3|-|-|TRBV7-9
CASSSEGWGARGNTIYF
TGTGCCAGCAGCTCAGAGGGGTGGGGGGCGCGAGGAAACACCATATATTTT
>TRBJ2-3|-|-|TRBV28
CASSLPLLEGTDTQYF
TGTGCCAGCAGTTTACCACTCCTGGAAGGCACAGATACGCAGTATTTT
>TRBJ2-3|-|-|TRBV27
CASSGGLDMDTQYF
TGTGCCAGCAGTGGCGGACTGGATATGGATACGCAGTATTTT
>TRBJ2-6|-|-|TRBV5-1
CASSNGQSGANVLTF
TGCGCCAGCAGCAACGGACAGTCTGGGGCCAACGTCCTGACTTTC
>TRBJ2-5|TRBD2|-|TRBV6-5
CASSLGTSGEETQYF
TGTGCCAGCAGCCTAGGGACTAGCGGGGAAGAGACCCAGTACTTC
>TRBJ2-1|TRBD2|-|TRBV11-2
CASSLGGGSYNEQFF
TGTGCCAGCAGCTTAGGGGGGGGCTCCTACAATGAGCAGTTCTTC
>TRBJ1-5|-|-|TRBV23-1
CASRGCQPQHF
TGCGCCAGCCGCGGATGTCAGCCCCAGCATTTT
>TRBJ1-4|-|-|TRBV28
CASSPGGRTNEKLFF
TGTGCCAGCAGTCCGGGGGGTAGAACTAATGAAAAACTGTTTTTT
>TRBJ2-1|TRBD2|-|TRBV10-1
CASSRGLAERYEQFF
TGCGCCAGCAGCCGCGGACTAGCGGAACGGTATGAGCAGTTCTTC
>TRBJ1-1|-|-|TRBV7-8
CASSKRVNTEAFF
TGTGCCAGCAGCAAGCGGGTTAACACTGAAGCTTTCTTT
>TRBJ2-4|-|-|TRBV27
CASPGQKLAKNIQYF
TGTGCCAGTCCGGGACAAAAGCTAGCCAAAAACATTCAGTACTTC
>TRBJ1-3|-|once|TRBV6-5
CASRSGGNTIYF
TGTGCCAGCAGATCCGGGGGAAACACCATATATTTT
>TRBJ2-7|TRBD1|-|TRBV28
CASSSPGTGGYEQYF
TGTGCCAGCAGCTCTCCCGGGACAGGGGGCTACGAGCAGTACTTC
>TRBJ1-1|-|-|TRBV11-1
CASSLDAQGRAFF
TGTGCCAGCAGCTTAGACGCCCAGGGACGGGCTTTCTTT
>TRBJ2-1|TRBD2|-|TRBV6-5
CASSTSGTSGTEFF
TGTGCCAGCAGTACCTCCGGGACTAGCGGTACGGAGTTCTTC
>TRBJ2-7|TRBD1|-|TRBV6-1
CASSETGGASYEQYF
TGTGCCAGCAGTGAGACAGGGGGCGCTTCTTACGAGCAGTACTTC
>TRBJ2-5|TRBD1|-|TRBV6-1
CASSERDRVGETQYF
TGTGCCAGCAGTGAGAGGGACAGGGTAGGGGAGACCCAGTACTTC
>TRBJ1-2|TRBD1|once|TRBV19
CASRGTGRDGYTF
TGTGCCAGTCGTGGGACAGGTCGGGATGGCTACACCTTC
>TRBJ2-1|-|-|TRBV5-1
CASSFEGKGQFF
TGCGCCAGCAGCTTCGAAGGGAAGGGGCAGTTCTTC
>TRBJ1-3|-|-|TRBV6-5
CASSYLAENTIYF
TGTGCCAGCAGTTACTTGGCAGAAAACACCATATATTTT
>TRBJ2-1|-|-|TRBV27
CASSLLVAYNEQFF
TGTGCCAGCAGTTTACTAGTAGCCTACAATGAGCAGTTCTTC
>TRBJ2-7|-|-|TRBV5-6
CASSLGITNSYEQYF
TGTGCCAGCAGCTTGGGGATTACAAACTCCTACGAGCAGTACTTC
>TRBJ2-2|TRBD2|-|TRBV11-2
CASSLRSGGDGELFF
TGTGCCAGCAGCTTAAGGTCGGGAGGTGACGGGGAGCTGTTTTTT
>TRBJ2-5|-|-|TRBV27
CASSSQGVLGLEETQYF
TGTGCCAGCAGTTCACAGGGCGTATTAGGCCTAGAAGAGACCCAGTACTTC
>TRBJ1-1|-|-|TRBV28
CASRLLGEAFF
TGTGCCAGCAGACTTTTAGGGGAAGCTTTCTTT